The 6 T cell receptor beta chains below all came from one sample that was sequenced in a study of cytomegalovirus exposure and HLA in healthy donors. It was with 60 Vbeta and 13 Jbeta primers that the PCR ran. Sequencing used immunoSEQ multiplex PCR; TCRdb keeps in-frame clones, though not all of them. The sample includes 150,000 or so clones, roughly 80% of them seen just once. Sequenced sample: PBMCs. The receptor set was obtained from a female donor in good health and CMV-seronegative.

The chain recombines TRBV4-1 with TRBJ2-3; D not resolved. Germline CDR1 MGHRA, CDR2 YSYEKL. The CDR3 is 14 residues long. Trimming removed 1 base from V and 3 bases from J, with 8 bases in between. The CDR3 coding sequence is TGCGCCAGCAGCCAAGTGTTCGAGACAGATACGCAGTATTTT. Protein: CASSQVFETDTQYF.

The V call is TRBV14, the J call TRBJ1-2, with 7 bases fitting TRBD1. CDR3 length: 16 amino acids. Germline V gives CDR1 SGHDN, CDR2 FVKESK. The trim removed 1 base at V and 5 bases at J, leaving 10 bases unmatched. CDR3: CASSQGYPGQQYGYTF. For the CDR3, the DNA is TGTGCCAGCAGCCAAGGGTATCCGGGACAGCAGTATGGCTACACCTTC.

This sequence joins TRBV7-2 and TRBJ2-1, with D perhaps matching TRBD2 (6 bases). CDR1 and CDR2 from the germline V gene are SGHTA and FQGNSA. Between the trimmed V and J ends, which lost 4 bases and 10 bases, there was a span of 23 bases. The CDR3 loop spans 16 amino acids. The CDR3 protein is CASSSLSGPVAKEQFF. DNA of the CDR3: TGTGCCAGCAGCTCCCTTAGCGGTCCGGTAGCCAAAGAGCAGTTCTTC.

This chain links TRBV7-8 with TRBJ1-5, with a tentative D call TRBD1 (5 bases). The germline CDR1 and CDR2 sequences are SGHVS and FQNEAQ. The germline V and J ends were trimmed by 5 bases and 4 bases, with 15 bases remaining between them. CDR3 length: 15 residues. As DNA, the CDR3 is TGTGCCAGCAGCGCCTTGACAGTTCTAAATCAGCCCCAGCATTTT. Residues: CASSALTVLNQPQHF.

The rearrangement links TRBV29-1 to TRBJ1-3; the D gene is possibly TRBD1 (5 bases). Germline loops: CDR1 SQVTM, CDR2 ANQGSEA. The CDR3 has 14 amino acids. Trimming stripped 6 bases from V and 0 bases from J, with 12 bases between. CDR3 loop: CSVVTVLSGNTIYF. The DNA for the CDR3 is TGCAGCGTGGTGACAGTCCTCTCTGGAAACACCATATATTTT. The whole variable domain, remainder taken from reference TRBV29-1 and TRBJ1-3, is SAVISQKPSRDICQRGTSLTIQCQVDSQVTMMFWYRQQPGQSLTLIATANQGSEATYESGFVIDKFPISRPNLTFSTLTVSNMSPEDSSIYLCSVVTVLSGNTIYFGEGSWLTVV.

This clone was found once. This chain connects TRBV7-8 to TRBJ2-6; D ambiguous. V lost 4 bases, J lost 2 bases, and 6 bases lay in between. The CDR3 is made up of 14 amino acids. The germline V gene encodes CDR1 SGHVS and CDR2 FQNEAQ. As DNA, the CDR3 is TGTGCCAGCAGCTCCCTAGCTGGGGCCAACGTCCTGACTTTC. Amino acids: CASSSLAGANVLTF.